This TCR beta chain was documented in a study of control samples from healthy donors and cancer patients. Sequencing used immunoSEQ multiplex PCR; TCRdb keeps in-frame clones, though not all of them. The sample has tens of thousands of clones; roughly 91% are singletons. Trimming at V came to 2 bases and at J to 6 bases, leaving 4 bases not matched to a gene. CDR1 LGHDT and CDR2 YNNKEL come from the germline V gene (reference sequence). This CDR3 spans 14 amino acids. The clonotype was recovered from a man aged 30 to 39 in good health. Sample: blood. The chain is built from TRBV3-1 (or the pseudogene TRBV3-2) and TRBJ2-3; 8 nucleotides align to TRBD2. The CDR3 nucleotides read TGTGCCAGCAGCCAACAGAGCGGGAGTGATACGCAGTATTTT. Its protein is CASSQQSGSDTQYF.